The sequence of this T cell receptor (beta chain) was determined in a study of cytomegalovirus exposure and HLA in healthy donors. The PCR was carried out with 60 Vbeta primers and 13 Jbeta primers. The repertoire was sequenced with immunoSEQ multiplex PCR; TCRdb's copy has only in-frame clones and lacks some. The table has fewer than 150,000 clones, roughly 77% seen once. V dropped 4 bases and J dropped 4 bases, with 13 bases sitting between them. The CDR3 is 14 residues long. The V gene's germline CDR1 is SGHRS and CDR2 YFSETQ. The TCR was taken from a man younger than 45 in good health and CMV-seronegative. The sequenced sample consisted of PBMCs. The chain couples TRBV5-1 to TRBJ2-3, with no clear D. The CDR3 reads CASSNPTNPDTQYF. The CDR3 nucleotides read TGCGCCAGCAGCAACCCTACTAACCCAGATACGCAGTATTTT.